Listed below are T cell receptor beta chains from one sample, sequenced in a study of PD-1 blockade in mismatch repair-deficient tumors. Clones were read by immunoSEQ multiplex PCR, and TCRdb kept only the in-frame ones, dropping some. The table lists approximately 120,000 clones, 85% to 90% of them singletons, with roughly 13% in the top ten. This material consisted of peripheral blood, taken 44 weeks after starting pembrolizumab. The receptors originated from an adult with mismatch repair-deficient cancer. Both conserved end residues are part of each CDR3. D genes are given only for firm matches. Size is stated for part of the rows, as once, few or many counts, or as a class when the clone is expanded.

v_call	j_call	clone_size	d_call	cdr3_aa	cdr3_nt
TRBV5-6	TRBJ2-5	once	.	CASSLRETQYF	TGTGCCAGCAGCTTAAGGGAGACCCAGTACTTC
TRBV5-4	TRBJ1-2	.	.	CATAVTNYGYTF	TGTGCCACCGCGGTTACTAACTATGGCTACACCTTC
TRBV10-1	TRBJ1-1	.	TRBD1	CASSEFPPQGADTEAFF	TGCGCCAGCAGTGAGTTCCCGCCCCAGGGGGCTGACACTGAAGCTTTCTTT
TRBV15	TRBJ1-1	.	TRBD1	CATSRGFGTGKNTEAFF	TGTGCCACCAGCAGAGGTTTCGGGACAGGGAAGAACACTGAAGCTTTCTTT
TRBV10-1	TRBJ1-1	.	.	CASSESSGWEDTEAFF	TGCGCCAGCAGTGAGTCTTCAGGGTGGGAGGACACTGAAGCTTTCTTT
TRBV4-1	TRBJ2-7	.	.	CASSQEAGAGYEQYF	TGCGCCAGCAGCCAAGAGGCGGGGGCCGGGTACGAGCAGTACTTC
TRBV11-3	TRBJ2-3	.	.	CASSFSRISDTQYF	TGTGCCAGCAGCTTTTCCAGGATTTCAGATACGCAGTATTTT
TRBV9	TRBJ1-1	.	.	CASSPARQGRTEAFF	TGTGCCAGCAGCCCAGCCAGGCAGGGTAGAACTGAAGCTTTCTTT
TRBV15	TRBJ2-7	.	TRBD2	CATSRASGGYYEQYF	TGTGCCACCAGCAGAGCTAGCGGGGGATACTACGAGCAGTACTTC
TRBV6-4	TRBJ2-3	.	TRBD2	CASISSFWGPSGVTDTQYF	TGTGCCAGCATTAGCAGCTTCTGGGGACCTAGCGGAGTCACAGATACGCAGTATTTT
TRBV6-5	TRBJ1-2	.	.	CASSYGPNYGYTF	TGTGCCAGCAGTTACGGACCTAACTATGGCTACACCTTC
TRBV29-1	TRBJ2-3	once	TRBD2	CSLRGMTSADTQYF	TGCAGCTTGAGAGGGATGACTAGCGCAGATACGCAGTATTTT
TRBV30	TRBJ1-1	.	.	CAWSVLGGVNTEAFF	TGTGCCTGGAGTGTACTAGGGGGGGTGAACACTGAAGCTTTCTTT
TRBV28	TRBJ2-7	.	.	CASSQTSYEQYF	TGTGCCAGCAGTCAGACCTCCTACGAGCAGTACTTC
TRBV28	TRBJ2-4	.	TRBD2	CASTQGLADLWAKNIQYF	TGTGCCAGCACCCAGGGACTAGCGGACCTCTGGGCCAAAAACATTCAGTACTTC
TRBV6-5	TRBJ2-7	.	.	CASSQRGAVYEQYF	TGTGCCAGCAGTCAACGGGGGGCTGTCTACGAGCAGTACTTC
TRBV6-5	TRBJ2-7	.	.	CASSYSGSIGEQYF	TGTGCCAGCAGTTACTCCGGGAGTATCGGCGAGCAGTACTTC
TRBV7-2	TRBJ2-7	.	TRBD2	CASTTSGISYEQYF	TGTGCCAGCACTACTAGCGGAATCTCCTACGAGCAGTACTTC
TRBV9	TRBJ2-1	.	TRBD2	CASSVGGRSYNEQFF	TGTGCCAGCAGCGTAGGCGGGAGATCCTACAATGAGCAGTTCTTC
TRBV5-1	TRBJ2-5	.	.	CASSLEHSQETQYF	TGCGCCAGCAGCTTGGAGCACAGCCAAGAGACCCAGTACTTC
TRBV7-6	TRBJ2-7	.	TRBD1	CASSSDRGANEQYF	TGTGCCAGCAGCTCGGACAGGGGGGCTAACGAGCAGTACTTC
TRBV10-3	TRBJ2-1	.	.	CAISGPGGFNNEQFF	TGTGCCATCAGTGGACCCGGCGGGTTCAACAATGAGCAGTTCTTC
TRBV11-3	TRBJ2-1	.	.	CASSTDWREQFF	TGTGCCAGCAGCACGGACTGGAGAGAGCAGTTCTTC
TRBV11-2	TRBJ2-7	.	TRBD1	CASSSRQGTGHYEQYF	TGTGCCAGCAGCTCTCGACAGGGGACAGGCCATTACGAGCAGTACTTC
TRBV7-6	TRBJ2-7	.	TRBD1	CASSFGGPGQGSYEQYF	TGTGCCAGCAGCTTTGGGGGACCGGGACAGGGCTCCTACGAGCAGTACTTC
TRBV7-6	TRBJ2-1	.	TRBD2	CASSFGTSSNEQFF	TGTGCCAGCAGCTTCGGGACTAGCAGTAATGAGCAGTTCTTC
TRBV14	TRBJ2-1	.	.	CASSQEIWGNEQFF	TGTGCCAGCAGCCAAGAAATTTGGGGGAATGAGCAGTTCTTC
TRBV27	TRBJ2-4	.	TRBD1	CASSPDRAHIQYF	TGTGCCAGCAGCCCAGACAGGGCGCACATTCAGTACTTC
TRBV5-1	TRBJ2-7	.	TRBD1	CASSPGQTAYEQYF	TGCGCCAGCAGCCCGGGACAGACGGCCTACGAGCAGTACTTC
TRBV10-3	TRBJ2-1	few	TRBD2	CAISDPSRRGSYNEQFF	TGTGCCATCAGTGATCCCTCAAGGCGGGGGTCCTACAATGAGCAGTTCTTC
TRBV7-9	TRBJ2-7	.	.	CASSLGTYEQYF	TGTGCCAGCAGCTTAGGGACCTACGAGCAGTACTTC
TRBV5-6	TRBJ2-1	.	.	CASSLFFPQRYNEQFF	TGTGCCAGCAGCTTGTTTTTCCCCCAAAGATACAATGAGCAGTTCTTC